This T cell receptor (beta chain) was profiled in a study of T cells in Graves' hyperthyroidism and ophthalmopathy. For the study at large: Sampling of peripheral blood happened at initial diagnosis, prior to any treatment.

The CDR3 consists of 15 residues. V was clipped by 7 bases and J by 2 bases, with 17 bases between them. The germline V gene has CDR1 SNHLY and CDR2 FYNNEI. This clonotype was seen ten or more times. Regions amplified from RNA transcripts were the TCR beta CDR3 regions. Using the HTBI primer set, a first-round RT-PCR was run on the TCR CDR3. TCRdb fed the multiplex PCR reads into MiXCR, producing one record per CDR3 protein. The sample lists 150,000 to 200,000 distinct CDR3 sequences; about 17% were seen once. This sequence joins TRBV2 and TRBJ1-2; D is perhaps TRBD1 (6 bases). The sample taken for sequencing was blood. The receptor was derived from a woman between 50 and 59 years old with Graves' hyperthyroidism. The CDR3, as DNA: TGTGCCAGCACCTACGAGACAGGCTACAACTATGGCTACACCTTC. It codes for CASTYETGYNYGYTF.